The 5 T cell receptor beta chains below all came from one sample that was sequenced in a study of blood T cell repertoires in COVID-19. TCRdb's table, derived via immunoSEQ multiplex PCR, lists solely in-frame clones and lacks some. Found here are about 220,000 clones, approximately 78% of them singletons; the top ten hold roughly 5.5%. Sequences were obtained from peripheral blood. All receptors derive from a woman in her seventies with COVID-19, enrolled during active disease.

On this clone itself: A single base separates this from a much larger clone, so it may be a read error. The chain carries TRBV10-3 and TRBJ1-5; D perhaps matches TRBD1 (6 bases). This CDR3 region has 16 residues. Germline V gene data show CDR1 as ENHRY and CDR2 as SYGVKD. Trimming removed 2 bases at V and 5 bases at J, with 16 bases between. The DNA of the CDR3 is TGTGCCATCAGTGAGGGGCGGGGGGGCCCAGATCAGCCCCAGCATTTT. Amino acids: CAISEGRGGPDQPQHF.

V and J are TRBV19 and TRBJ2-2; maybe TRBD2 (5 bases). V lost 1 base and J lost 3, with 9 bases in between. In germline, CDR1 is LNHDA, CDR2 SQIVND (reference sequence). This CDR3 spans 15 amino acids. The DNA of the CDR3 is TGTGCCAGTAGTATAGGGAGGACTGACACCGGGGAGCTGTTTTTT. Translation gives CASSIGRTDTGELFF.

The CDR3 nucleotides are TGTGGGACCTCTAGCGGGAGCGACGAGCAGTACTTC. It translates to CGTSSGSDEQYF. This sequence joins TRBV28 and TRBJ2-7; 10 bases are shared with TRBD2. This CDR3 contains 12 residues. Germline V lookup: CDR1 MDHEN, CDR2 SYDVKM. Full variable domain (outside the CDR3, taken from reference TRBV28 and TRBJ2-7): DVKVTQSSRYLVKRTGEKVFLECVQDMDHENMFWYRQDPGLGLRLIYFSYDVKMKEKGDIPEGYSVSREKKERFSLILESASTNQTSMYLCGTSSGSDEQYFGPGTRLTVT.

This clone was recorded a few times. This chain connects TRBV18 to TRBJ2-7, with 10 bases fitting TRBD1. The CDR3 is 15 amino acids. V trimming: 3 bases; J trimming: 2 bases; junction bases outside the gene matches: 4. The germline CDR1 and CDR2 sequences are KGHSH and LQKENI. The CDR3: CASSPGQGSTYEQYF. The CDR3 DNA reads TGTGCCAGCTCACCGGGACAGGGGAGCACCTACGAGCAGTACTTC.

This clone was counted once. The V call is TRBV18, the J call TRBJ1-3; perhaps TRBD1 as D (5 bases). The CDR3 has 15 residues. V lost 3 bases to trimming and J lost 2 bases, with 11 bases between them. CDR1 and CDR2 from the germline V gene are KGHSH and LQKENI. CDR3 amino acids: CASSPGGRTGNTIYF. The CDR3 nucleotides read TGTGCCAGCTCACCGGGGGGAAGAACTGGAAACACCATATATTTT.